A single sample gave rise to the 10 T cell receptor beta chains below, sequenced in a study of OX40 agonist ivuxolimab in advanced cancers. Profiled with immunoSEQ multiplex PCR; TCRdb holds only in-frame clones, not every one. The sample lists some 18,000 clones, 60% to 80% occurring once. The source was CD4+ or CD8+ T cells sorted from blood, collected in a trial of the OX40 agonist ivuxolimab. These receptors came from an adult with an advanced solid tumor such as melanoma, head and neck, liver or kidney cancer.

The rearrangement uses TRBV11-2 and TRBJ2-5, with TRBD1 matching 7 bases. The J call is uncertain, as TRBJ2-7 better fits the DNA end. This CDR3 comprises 15 residues. CDR1 and CDR2 (germline): SGHAT, FQNNGV. The CDR3 loop is CASSFRDSIIYEQYF. CDR3 DNA sequence: TGTGCCAGCAGCTTCCGGGACAGCATCATCTACGAGCAGTACTTC.

This rearrangement joins TRBV5-4 to TRBJ2-1, with 7 bases aligning to TRBD2. The germline gives CDR1 SGHNT, CDR2 YYREEE (reference sequence). The length of the CDR3 is 13 residues. V shed 5 bases and J 8 bases; nucleotides not matched to a gene: 7. The CDR3 region is CASSWGGKDEQFF. Written as DNA, the CDR3 is TGTGCCAGCAGTTGGGGGGGTAAAGATGAGCAGTTCTTC.

The sample holds one count of this clone. The chain combines TRBV6-5 with TRBJ1-1; 7 bases align to TRBD1. V shed 7 bases, J shed 5 bases, and the junction held 7 bases outside the gene matches. The CDR3 extends over 13 amino acids. Germline values: CDR1 MNHEY, CDR2 SVGAGI. In DNA, the CDR3 is TGTGCCAGCATGGAGGGGGCGGGTACTGAAGCTTTCTTT. Translated, it gives CASMEGAGTEAFF.

This clone was recorded only once. The chain couples TRBV19 to TRBJ1-1; a weak D match, TRBD1 (5 bases). This CDR3 region has 11 residues. Trimming removed 4 bases at V and 8 bases at J, with 8 bases between. Per the germline V gene, CDR1 is LNHDA and CDR2 is SQIVND (reference sequence). In DNA form, the CDR3 reads TGTGCCAGTAGTACAGGGTTAGAAGCTTTCTTT. Translated: CASSTGLEAFF. Combining the CDR3 with reference TRBV19 and TRBJ1-1 gives the whole variable domain DGGITQSPKYLFRKEGQNVTLSCEQNLNHDAMYWYRQDPGQGLRLIYYSQIVNDFQKGDIAEGYSVSREKKESFPLTVTSAQKNPTAFYLCASSTGLEAFFGQGTRLTVV.

The rearrangement links TRBV4-3 to TRBJ2-5; 12 bases are a match to TRBD2. After removal of 3 bases from V and 1 base from J, the junction contained 3 bases not matched to a gene. The CDR3 covers 16 residues. Germline CDR1 reads LGHNA; CDR2 reads YSLEER. CDR3 nucleotides: TGCGCCAGCAGCCACGGACTAGCGGGGTCCCAAGAGACCCAGTACTTC. The encoded protein is CASSHGLAGSQETQYF.

V gene TRBV27 combines with J gene TRBJ2-3, with unresolved D. Germline loops: CDR1 MNHEY, CDR2 SMNVEV (reference sequence). The CDR3 extends over 15 amino acids. V was trimmed by 2 bases and J by 4 bases, leaving 13 bases between them. DNA for the CDR3: TGTGCCAGCAGTTTACTGCGGTCTGAGGCAGATACGCAGTATTTT. This codes for CASSLLRSEADTQYF.

The chain is built from TRBV5-1 and TRBJ2-6; no clear D. CDR1 and CDR2 from the germline V gene are SGHRS and YFSETQ. The CDR3 loop spans 15 amino acids. V was cut by 0 bases and J by 3 bases, with 7 bases left in between. CDR3: CASSLGHLGANVLTF. CDR3 coding DNA: TGCGCCAGCAGCTTGGGACATCTTGGGGCCAACGTCCTGACTTTC.

For the CDR3, the DNA is TGTGCCAGCAGCGTAGGGGAGGGCCCCTACGAGCAGTACTTC. As protein: CASSVGEGPYEQYF. V gene TRBV21-1 combines with J gene TRBJ2-7; the table's D call, TRBD2, has no DNA check behind it. TRBV21-1 is recorded as a pseudogene. The CDR3 is 14 amino acids.

The genes are TRBV19 and TRBJ1-6; D is uncertain. CDR3 length equals 16 residues. The V end was cut by 5 bases, the J end by 7 bases, with 18 bases between. Germline CDR1 is LNHDA and CDR2 is SQIVND (reference sequence). The DNA for the CDR3 is TGTGCCAGTAGTGATGACGCCGCCGGTGGGAATTCACCCCTCCACTTT. Translating it yields CASSDDAAGGNSPLHF. The complete variable domain, with remaining parts taken from reference TRBV19 and TRBJ1-6, reads DGGITQSPKYLFRKEGQNVTLSCEQNLNHDAMYWYRQDPGQGLRLIYYSQIVNDFQKGDIAEGYSVSREKKESFPLTVTSAQKNPTAFYLCASSDDAAGGNSPLHFGNGTRLTVT.

Only one count was recorded for this clone. The chain has TRBV27 and TRBJ2-7; 12 nucleotides line up with TRBD1. The CDR3 spans 16 residues. CDR1 is MNHEY and CDR2 is SMNVEV in the germline V gene (reference sequence). With V trimmed by 7 bases and J by 2 bases, 9 bases remained unmatched. DNA of the CDR3: TGTGCCAGCATCCACAGAGGGACAGGGGGCACCTACGAGCAGTACTTC. Amino acid sequence: CASIHRGTGGTYEQYF.